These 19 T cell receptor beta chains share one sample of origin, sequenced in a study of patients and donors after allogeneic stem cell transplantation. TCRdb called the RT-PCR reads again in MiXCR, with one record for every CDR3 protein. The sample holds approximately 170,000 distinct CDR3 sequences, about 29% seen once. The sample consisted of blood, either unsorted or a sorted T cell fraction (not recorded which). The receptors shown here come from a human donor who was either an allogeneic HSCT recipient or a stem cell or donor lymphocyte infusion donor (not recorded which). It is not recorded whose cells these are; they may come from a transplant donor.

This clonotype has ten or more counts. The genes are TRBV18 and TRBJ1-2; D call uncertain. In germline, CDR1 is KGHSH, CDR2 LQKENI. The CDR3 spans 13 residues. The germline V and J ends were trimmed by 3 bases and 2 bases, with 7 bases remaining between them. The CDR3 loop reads CASSPGPNYGYTF. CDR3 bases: TGTGCCAGCTCACCTGGCCCAAACTATGGCTACACCTTC.

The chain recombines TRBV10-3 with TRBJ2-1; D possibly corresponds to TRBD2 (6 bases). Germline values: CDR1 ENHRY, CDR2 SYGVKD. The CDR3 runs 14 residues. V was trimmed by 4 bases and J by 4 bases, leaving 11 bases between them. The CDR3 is CAISGTGTYNEQFF. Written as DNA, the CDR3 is TGTGCCATCAGTGGGACCGGGACTTACAATGAGCAGTTCTTC.

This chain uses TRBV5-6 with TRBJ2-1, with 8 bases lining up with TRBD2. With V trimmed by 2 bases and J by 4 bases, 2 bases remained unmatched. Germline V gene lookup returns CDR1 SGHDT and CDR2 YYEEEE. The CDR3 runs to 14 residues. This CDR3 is CASSFPGGYNEQFF. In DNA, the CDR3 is TGTGCCAGCAGCTTCCCGGGAGGGTACAATGAGCAGTTCTTC. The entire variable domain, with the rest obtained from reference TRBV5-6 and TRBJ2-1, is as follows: DAGVTQSPTHLIKTRGQQVTLRCSPKSGHDTVSWYQQALGQGPQFIFQYYEEEERQRGNFPDRFSGHQFPNYSSELNVNALLLGDSALYLCASSFPGGYNEQFFGPGTRLTVL.

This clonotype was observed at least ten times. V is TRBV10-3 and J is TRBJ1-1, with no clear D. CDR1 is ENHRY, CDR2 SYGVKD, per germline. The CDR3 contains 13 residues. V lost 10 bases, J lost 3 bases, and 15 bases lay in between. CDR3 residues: CATTSHGDTEAFF. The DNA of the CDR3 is TGTGCCACTACATCCCACGGGGACACTGAAGCTTTCTTT.

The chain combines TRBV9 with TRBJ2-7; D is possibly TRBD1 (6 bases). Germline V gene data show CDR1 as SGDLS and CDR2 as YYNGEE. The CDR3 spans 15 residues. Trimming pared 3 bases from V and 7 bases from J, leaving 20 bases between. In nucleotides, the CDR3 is TGTGCCAGCAGCGCCAAGTCCGGGACAACGAAGGAGCAGTACTTC. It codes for CASSAKSGTTKEQYF.

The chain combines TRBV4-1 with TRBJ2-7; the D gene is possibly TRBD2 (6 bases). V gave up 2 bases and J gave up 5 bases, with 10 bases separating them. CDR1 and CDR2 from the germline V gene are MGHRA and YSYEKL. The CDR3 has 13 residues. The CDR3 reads CASSQPGLDEQYF. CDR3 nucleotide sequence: TGCGCCAGCAGCCAACCGGGACTGGACGAGCAGTACTTC.

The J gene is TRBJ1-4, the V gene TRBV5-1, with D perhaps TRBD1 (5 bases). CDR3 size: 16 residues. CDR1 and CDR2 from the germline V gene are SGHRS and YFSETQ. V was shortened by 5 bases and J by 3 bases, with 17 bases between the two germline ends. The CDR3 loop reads CASRWDGIWPNEKLFF. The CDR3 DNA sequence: TGCGCCAGCAGATGGGACGGGATATGGCCTAATGAAAAACTGTTTTTT.

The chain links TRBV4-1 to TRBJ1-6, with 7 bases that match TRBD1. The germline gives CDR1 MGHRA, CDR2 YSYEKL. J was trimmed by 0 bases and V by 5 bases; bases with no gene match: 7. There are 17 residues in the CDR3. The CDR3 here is CASSLRDSRSYNSPLHF. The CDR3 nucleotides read TGCGCCAGCAGCTTGCGGGACAGCCGCTCCTATAATTCACCCCTCCACTTT.

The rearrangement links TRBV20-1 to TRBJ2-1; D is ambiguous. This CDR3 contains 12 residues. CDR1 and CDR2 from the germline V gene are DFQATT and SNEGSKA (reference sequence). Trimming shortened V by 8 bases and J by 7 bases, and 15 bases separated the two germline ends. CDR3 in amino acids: CSLPDLVNEQFF. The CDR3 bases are TGCAGTCTACCCGACCTCGTTAATGAGCAGTTCTTC.

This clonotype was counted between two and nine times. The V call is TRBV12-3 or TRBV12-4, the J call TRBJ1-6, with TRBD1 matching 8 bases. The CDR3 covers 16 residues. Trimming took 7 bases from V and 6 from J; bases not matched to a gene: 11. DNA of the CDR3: TGTGCCAGCACCCTGCAGGGGGCGGAATTTAATTCACCCCTCCACTTT. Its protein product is CASTLQGAEFNSPLHF.

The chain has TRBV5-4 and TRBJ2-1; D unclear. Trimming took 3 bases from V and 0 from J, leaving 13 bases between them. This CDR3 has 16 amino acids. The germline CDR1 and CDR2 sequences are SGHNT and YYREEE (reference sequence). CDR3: CASSSSRILSYNEQFF. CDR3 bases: TGTGCCAGCAGCTCGTCACGGATCCTCTCCTACAATGAGCAGTTCTTC.

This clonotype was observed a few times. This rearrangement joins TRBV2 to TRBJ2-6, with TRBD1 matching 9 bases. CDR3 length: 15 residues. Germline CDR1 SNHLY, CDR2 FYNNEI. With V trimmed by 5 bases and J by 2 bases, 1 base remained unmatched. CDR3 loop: CASSTGGAGANVLTF. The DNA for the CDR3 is TGTGCCAGCAGTACAGGGGGCGCTGGGGCCAACGTCCTGACTTTC.

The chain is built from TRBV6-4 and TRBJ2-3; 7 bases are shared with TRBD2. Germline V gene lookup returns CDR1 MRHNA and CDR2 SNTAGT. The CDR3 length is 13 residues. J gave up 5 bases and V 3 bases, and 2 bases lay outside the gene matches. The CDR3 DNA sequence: TGTGCCAGCAGTGATAGGGAGGGAGATACGCAGTATTTT. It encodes CASSDREGDTQYF.

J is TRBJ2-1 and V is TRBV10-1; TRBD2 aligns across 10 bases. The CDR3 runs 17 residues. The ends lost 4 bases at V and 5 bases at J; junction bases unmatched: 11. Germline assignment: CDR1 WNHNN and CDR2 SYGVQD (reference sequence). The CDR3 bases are TGCGCCAGCAGTGGCCCCCACCTAGCGGGAGCTAACAATGAGCAGTTCTTC. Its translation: CASSGPHLAGANNEQFF.

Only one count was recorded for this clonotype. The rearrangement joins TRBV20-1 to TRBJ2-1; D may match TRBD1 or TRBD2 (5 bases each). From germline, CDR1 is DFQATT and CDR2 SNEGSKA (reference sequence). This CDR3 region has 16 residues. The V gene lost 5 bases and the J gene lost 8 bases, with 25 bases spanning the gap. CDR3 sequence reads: CSAGTPGPYIGYEQFF. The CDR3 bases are TGCAGTGCTGGCACGCCGGGACCCTACATTGGGTATGAGCAGTTCTTC.

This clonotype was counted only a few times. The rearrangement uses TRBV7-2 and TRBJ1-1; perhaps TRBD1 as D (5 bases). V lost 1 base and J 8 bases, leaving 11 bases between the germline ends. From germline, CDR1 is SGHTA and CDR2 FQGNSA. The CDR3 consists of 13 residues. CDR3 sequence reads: CASSLDPGPEAFF. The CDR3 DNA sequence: TGTGCCAGCAGCTTAGATCCAGGGCCCGAAGCTTTCTTT.

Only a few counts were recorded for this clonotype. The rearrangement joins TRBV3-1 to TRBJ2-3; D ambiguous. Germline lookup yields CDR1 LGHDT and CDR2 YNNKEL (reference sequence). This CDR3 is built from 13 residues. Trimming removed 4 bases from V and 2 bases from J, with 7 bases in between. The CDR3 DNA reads TGTGCCAGCAGCCGCGGCTACACAGATACGCAGTATTTT. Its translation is CASSRGYTDTQYF.

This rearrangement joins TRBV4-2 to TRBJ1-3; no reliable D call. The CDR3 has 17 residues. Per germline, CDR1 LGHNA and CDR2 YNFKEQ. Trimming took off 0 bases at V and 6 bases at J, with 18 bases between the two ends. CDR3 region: CASSQETRGWSENTIYF. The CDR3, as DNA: TGTGCCAGCAGCCAAGAGACCCGGGGATGGTCGGAAAACACCATATATTTT.

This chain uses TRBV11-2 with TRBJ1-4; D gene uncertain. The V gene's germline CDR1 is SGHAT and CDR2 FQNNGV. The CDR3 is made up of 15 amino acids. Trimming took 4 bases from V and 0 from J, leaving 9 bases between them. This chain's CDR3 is CASSSPVATNEKLFF. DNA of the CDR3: TGTGCCAGCAGCTCTCCAGTTGCAACTAATGAAAAACTGTTTTTT.